The 24 T cell receptor beta chains given below trace back to one sample, sequenced in a study of T cells in Graves' hyperthyroidism and ophthalmopathy. Authors of the study amplified TCR beta CDR3 regions from RNA transcripts. TCR CDR3 underwent first-round RT-PCR with the HTBI primer set. TCRdb re-derived calls from the multiplex PCR reads in MiXCR, one entry per CDR3 protein. The table shows under 350,000 distinct CDR3 sequences, with less than 30% occurring only once. The sample comprised blood. These receptors all come from a man aged 35-49 years with Graves' hyperthyroidism that later progressed to Graves' ophthalmopathy.

This clonotype was picked up many times. J is TRBJ2-2 and V is TRBV2; D possibly corresponds to TRBD2 (5 bases). This CDR3 spans 13 amino acids. Germline CDR1 SNHLY, CDR2 FYNNEI. The V and J ends lost 7 bases and 0 bases respectively, with 6 bases between them. The DNA of the CDR3 is TGTGCCAGCACGGGATCGAACACCGGGGAGCTGTTTTTT. This sequence encodes CASTGSNTGELFF. Supplemented by reference TRBV2 and TRBJ2-2, the full variable domain reads EPEVTQTPSHQVTQMGQEVILRCVPISNHLYFYWYRQILGQKVEFLVSFYNNEISEKSEIFDDQFSVERPDGSNFTLKIRSTKLEDSAMYFCASTGSNTGELFFGEGSRLTVL.

This clonotype occurred many times. The V call is TRBV4-1, the J call TRBJ1-1, with D tentatively TRBD1 (6 bases). The CDR3 extends over 15 amino acids. The germline V gene has CDR1 MGHRA and CDR2 YSYEKL. V lost 1 base, J lost 4 bases, and 13 bases lay in between. CDR3 nucleotides: TGCGCCAGCAGCCAAGCAGCGGGAGGGGGCACTGAAGCTTTCTTT. Translated: CASSQAAGGGTEAFF.

The rearrangement joins TRBV10-3 to TRBJ1-1; 8 bases are a match to TRBD1. The CDR3 sequence is 12 residues long. V lost 7 bases and J lost 4; bases outside the gene matches: 2. The germline CDR1 and CDR2 sequences are ENHRY and SYGVKD. CDR3 coding DNA: TGTGCCATCAATCAGGGGGCCACTGAAGCTTTCTTT. Its protein product is CAINQGATEAFF.

The chain combines TRBV12-3 or TRBV12-4 with TRBJ2-5; D remains unclear. Trimming pared 4 bases from V and 7 bases from J, leaving 13 bases between. This CDR3 is built from 13 residues. The CDR3 is CASSYPLEATQYF. Here the CDR3 DNA reads TGTGCCAGCAGTTACCCCCTAGAAGCGACCCAGTACTTC.

This clonotype was detected ten times or more. The J gene is TRBJ1-2, the V gene TRBV28; 9 bases align to TRBD1. Trimming at V came to 3 bases and at J to 8 bases, leaving 4 bases not matched to a gene. The CDR3 covers 13 residues. Germline assignment: CDR1 MDHEN and CDR2 SYDVKM. The CDR3 nucleotides read TGTGCCAGCAGTTTTCGGGACAGGGAGGGCTACACCTTC. It translates to CASSFRDREGYTF.

This rearrangement joins TRBV6-5 to TRBJ1-3; the D gene is possibly TRBD1 (5 bases). V was cut by 0 bases and J by 3 bases, with 9 bases left in between. Germline V lookup: CDR1 MNHEY, CDR2 SVGAGI. The CDR3 sequence is 15 residues long. CDR3 residues: CASSYSAGGGNTIYF. As DNA, the CDR3 is TGTGCCAGCAGTTACTCGGCGGGGGGTGGAAACACCATATATTTT.

This clonotype was seen repeatedly, ten times or more. The genes are TRBV27 and TRBJ1-2, with D hard to call. The germline V and J ends were trimmed by 7 bases and 5 bases, with 14 bases remaining between them. The CDR3 runs 13 residues. Germline V CDR1 and CDR2: MNHEY, SMNVEV (reference sequence). CDR3 sequence: CASKVDWRYGYTF. DNA of the CDR3: TGTGCCAGCAAAGTTGACTGGCGGTATGGCTACACCTTC.

The CDR3 bases are TGTGCCAGCACCCTTGGACGGAATAATTCACCCCTCCACTTT. This codes for CASTLGRNNSPLHF. The gene calls are TRBV6-2 or TRBV6-3 and TRBJ1-6; D not resolved. The germline V and J ends were trimmed by 7 bases and 5 bases, with 12 bases remaining between them. This CDR3 comprises 14 residues. Per the germline V gene, CDR1 is MNHEY and CDR2 is SVGEGT.

There are a few counts of this clonotype. The J gene is TRBJ2-5, the V gene TRBV6-2 or TRBV6-3; D may be TRBD1 or TRBD2 (5 bases each). CDR3 length equals 13 residues. Between the trimmed V and J ends, which lost 8 bases and 7 bases, there was a span of 17 bases. The germline V gene encodes CDR1 MNHEY and CDR2 SVGEGT. CDR3 sequence (DNA): TGTGCCAGCCGACCGGGACCCCGGGGGACCCAGTACTTC. Protein: CASRPGPRGTQYF.

The chain combines TRBV12-3 or TRBV12-4 with TRBJ1-1; D gene ambiguous. This CDR3 is 11 amino acids long. Trimming took 5 bases from V and 3 from J, leaving 4 bases between them. Here the CDR3 reads CASSPYTEAFF. The CDR3 DNA follows: TGTGCCAGCAGTCCCTACACTGAAGCTTTCTTT.

Ten or more counts support this clonotype. The rearrangement links TRBV14 to TRBJ2-6; D is possibly TRBD1 or TRBD2 (5 bases each). This CDR3 spans 18 amino acids. V was cut by 3 bases and J by 0 bases, with 15 bases left in between. The germline CDR1 and CDR2 sequences are SGHDN and FVKESK. CDR3 loop: CASSHPGAALSGANVLTF. For the CDR3, the DNA is TGTGCCAGCAGCCATCCCGGGGCAGCACTCTCTGGGGCCAACGTCCTGACTTTC.

This clonotype was seen repeatedly, ten times or more. The rearrangement links TRBV27 to TRBJ2-2, with D perhaps TRBD2 (6 bases). CDR1 and CDR2 (germline): MNHEY, SMNVEV (reference sequence). Trimming cost V 2 bases and J 4 bases, with 11 bases left between them. The CDR3 is made up of 15 amino acids. The CDR3 here is CASSLAGPGTGELFF. The CDR3 DNA sequence: TGTGCCAGCAGTTTAGCGGGACCGGGCACCGGGGAGCTGTTTTTT.

The table lists this clonotype with many counts. The V gene is TRBV24-1, the J gene TRBJ1-1; a weak D match, TRBD1 (5 bases). Germline values: CDR1 KGHDR, CDR2 SFDVKD. Trimming shortened V by 0 bases and J by 11 bases, and 9 bases separated the two germline ends. CDR3 length equals 12 residues. The CDR3 nucleotides read TGTGCCACCAGTGATTTGAGGGGTGTCGCTTTCTTT. It yields the protein CATSDLRGVAFF.

In this sample, this clonotype turned up many times. The chain has TRBV11-2 and TRBJ1-2; D gene uncertain. The CDR3 spans 13 residues. Germline V lookup: CDR1 SGHAT, CDR2 FQNNGV. The V gene lost 3 bases and the J gene lost 7 bases, with 12 bases spanning the gap. CDR3 in amino acids: CASSFQGSGGYTF. DNA for the CDR3: TGTGCCAGCAGCTTTCAAGGTTCTGGTGGCTACACCTTC.

This clonotype appeared many times. V usage is TRBV12-3 or TRBV12-4 and J usage is TRBJ1-6; 10 positions match TRBD1. With 8 bases clipped from V and 11 bases from J, the junction kept 9 bases outside the gene matches. This CDR3 comprises 14 residues. CDR3: CASGSPGQGTPLHF. The DNA of the CDR3 is TGTGCCAGCGGCTCCCCGGGACAGGGGACACCCCTCCACTTT.

The J gene is TRBJ1-5, the V gene TRBV30; no firm D call. V lost 2 bases to trimming and J lost 0 bases, with 5 bases between them. CDR3 length: 13 amino acids. Germline V gene sequence: CDR1 GTSNPN, CDR2 SVGIG (reference sequence). The CDR3 region is CAWSTDSNQPQHF. The CDR3 nucleotides are TGTGCCTGGAGTACAGATAGCAATCAGCCCCAGCATTTT. The entire variable domain, with the rest obtained from reference TRBV30 and TRBJ1-5, is as follows: SQTIHQWPATLVQPVGSPLSLECTVEGTSNPNLYWYRQAAGRGLQLLFYSVGIGQISSEVPQNLSASRPQDRQFILSSKKLLLSDSGFYLCAWSTDSNQPQHFGDGTRLSIL.

The V gene is TRBV19, the J gene TRBJ2-2; 8 nucleotides agree with TRBD1. Trimming at V came to 5 bases and at J to 3 bases, leaving 20 bases not matched to a gene. The CDR3 contains 20 residues. In germline, CDR1 is LNHDA, CDR2 SQIVND (reference sequence). The CDR3 region has the DNA TGTGCCAGTAGTTCGGAGGGCCGGACAGGGACTCGAAGTGACACCGGGGAGCTGTTTTTT. Translated, it gives CASSSEGRTGTRSDTGELFF.

This clonotype was seen only once. The chain links TRBV2 to TRBJ2-7, with D possibly called TRBD1 or TRBD2 (5 bases each). CDR3 size: 11 residues. The V gene's germline CDR1 is SNHLY and CDR2 FYNNEI. V was trimmed by 11 bases and J by 2 bases, leaving 10 bases between them. This CDR3 is CARGAAYEQYF. In DNA form, the CDR3 reads TGTGCCCGAGGGGCAGCCTACGAGCAGTACTTC.

The chain carries TRBV12-3 or TRBV12-4 and TRBJ2-2; 7 nucleotides line up with TRBD1. The CDR3 sequence is 13 residues long. The trim removed 6 bases at V and 6 bases at J, leaving 4 bases unmatched. The DNA for the CDR3 is TGTGCCAGCAGCCGAAGGGGGCCCGGGGAGCTGTTTTTT. Translating it yields CASSRRGPGELFF.

The genes are TRBV6-1 and TRBJ2-7; D may correspond to TRBD1 or TRBD2 (5 bases each). The length of the CDR3 is 16 residues. V gave up 3 bases and J gave up 3 bases, with 18 bases separating them. Looked up from germline, CDR1 is MNHNS and CDR2 is SASEGT. DNA of the CDR3: TGTGCCAGCAGTGAGGTTAGGAAGGGACGAGGCTACGAGCAGTACTTC. This codes for CASSEVRKGRGYEQYF.

There are many counts of this clonotype. The rearrangement joins TRBV2 to TRBJ2-5; a possible D gene is TRBD1 (6 bases). The CDR3 has 13 amino acids. Looked up from germline, CDR1 is SNHLY and CDR2 is FYNNEI. Trimming shortened V by 6 bases and J by 5 bases, and 13 bases separated the two germline ends. The CDR3 nucleotides read TGTGCCAGCAGGGTCACCAGGGGTGAGACCCAGTACTTC. Translation: CASRVTRGETQYF. The variable domain in full, with the rest retrieved from reference TRBV2 and TRBJ2-5, is EPEVTQTPSHQVTQMGQEVILRCVPISNHLYFYWYRQILGQKVEFLVSFYNNEISEKSEIFDDQFSVERPDGSNFTLKIRSTKLEDSAMYFCASRVTRGETQYFGPGTRLLVL.

This clonotype appeared a few times. The chain couples TRBV20-1 to TRBJ2-7; 7 positions agree with TRBD2. The CDR3 spans 16 residues. Germline loops: CDR1 DFQATT, CDR2 SNEGSKA (reference sequence). V dropped 0 bases and J dropped 3; count of bases not matched to a gene: 11. Here the CDR3 reads CSARDGLSGIYYEQYF. The CDR3 bases are TGCAGTGCTAGAGACGGCCTAAGCGGGATATACTACGAGCAGTACTTC.

This clonotype was observed many times. The J gene is TRBJ1-2, the V gene TRBV3-1; D gene uncertain. Trimming removed 3 bases at V and 4 bases at J, with 9 bases between. Per the germline V gene, CDR1 is LGHDT and CDR2 is YNNKEL (reference sequence). The CDR3 is 13 amino acids. In nucleotides, the CDR3 is TGTGCCAGCAGCCAGACCGGGCCCTATGGCTACACCTTC. Its protein product is CASSQTGPYGYTF.

The V call is TRBV27, the J call TRBJ1-5; 8 nucleotides align to TRBD1. The ends lost 4 bases at V and 5 bases at J; junction bases unmatched: 4. The V gene's germline CDR1 is MNHEY and CDR2 SMNVEV (reference sequence). This CDR3 has 14 residues. CDR3 coding DNA: TGTGCCAGCAGTTATGCAGGGGGCGATCAGCCCCAGCATTTT. Translated, it gives CASSYAGGDQPQHF.